A selection of T cell receptor beta chains follows, all from one sample in a study of T cell responses to AZD1222 COVID-19 vaccine. The repertoire was sequenced with immunoSEQ multiplex PCR; TCRdb's copy has only in-frame clones and lacks some. The table records about 84,000 clones, 80% to 90% of them present only once. The source material was peripheral blood, sampled on day 0 of AZD1222 vaccination. The receptor source for this set is an adult in good health. CDR3s include the opening cysteine and the closing phenylalanine or tryptophan. The order of the fields is CDR3 DNA, CDR3 protein, J gene, CDR3 length, clone size, V gene, D gene. A D gene is named only where the DNA matches it firmly. Expanded clones are given a class, and other clones once, few, many or no size at all.

DNA: TGCGCCAGCAGCATATCGACTAGCCAAGCAGATACGCAGTATTTT; CDR3: CASSISTSQADTQYF; J: TRBJ2-3; length: 15; size: NA; V: TRBV5-1; D: TRBD2
DNA: TGCGCCAGCAGCAGCAACAGGGTCTACGAGCAGTACTTC; CDR3: CASSSNRVYEQYF; J: TRBJ2-7; length: 13; size: NA; V: TRBV5-1; D: NA
DNA: TGTGCCAGCAGCTCCCCGACTAGCGGGAGAGGCTACAATGAGCAGTTCTTC; CDR3: CASSSPTSGRGYNEQFF; J: TRBJ2-1; length: 17; size: NA; V: TRBV7-8; D: TRBD2
DNA: TGCGCCAGCAGCCAAGGACAGGGGGCTAGCGATGAGCAGTTCTTC; CDR3: CASSQGQGASDEQFF; J: TRBJ2-1; length: 15; size: NA; V: TRBV4-3; D: TRBD1
DNA: TGTGCCAGCAGTGAAGGGGACAGGGGGCTCCATGGCTACACCTTC; CDR3: CASSEGDRGLHGYTF; J: TRBJ1-2; length: 15; size: NA; V: TRBV2; D: TRBD1
DNA: TGTGCCATCAGTGAGGGTTCGGGACAGGGCTACGAGCAGTACTTC; CDR3: CAISEGSGQGYEQYF; J: TRBJ2-7; length: 15; size: NA; V: TRBV10-3; D: TRBD1
DNA: TGTGCCAGCAGCTTCAGGACAGGAGAGACCCAGTACTTC; CDR3: CASSFRTGETQYF; J: TRBJ2-5; length: 13; size: NA; V: TRBV5-5; D: TRBD1
DNA: TGTGCCAGCAGTCGTCGGGGGACCTTTAACTATGGCTACACCTTC; CDR3: CASSRRGTFNYGYTF; J: TRBJ1-2; length: 15; size: NA; V: TRBV5-6; D: NA
DNA: TGTGCCAGCAGGCCACAGGGAACCGGGGAGCTGTTTTTT; CDR3: CASRPQGTGELFF; J: TRBJ2-2; length: 13; size: NA; V: TRBV6-5; D: NA
DNA: TGTGCCAGCAGCGCTGAAAGAACAGGGTACGAGCAGTACTTC; CDR3: CASSAERTGYEQYF; J: TRBJ2-7; length: 14; size: NA; V: TRBV9; D: NA
DNA: TGCGCCAGCAGCCAAGAGAACAGGCCCTACGAGCAGTACTTC; CDR3: CASSQENRPYEQYF; J: TRBJ2-7; length: 14; size: NA; V: TRBV4-3; D: NA
DNA: TGTGCCAGCAGGGATGGCTCCGGGGGATATCGTGGCTACACCTTC; CDR3: CASRDGSGGYRGYTF; J: TRBJ1-2; length: 15; size: NA; V: TRBV6-5; D: NA
DNA: TGCGCCAGCAGCCAGGGCCGCCAGGGGAATAATTCACCCCTCCACTTT; CDR3: CASSQGRQGNNSPLHF; J: TRBJ1-6; length: 16; size: NA; V: TRBV4-1; D: NA
DNA: TGTGCCAGCAGTGACCTGCCGATGCGTGATAGCAATCAGCCCCAGCATTTT; CDR3: CASSDLPMRDSNQPQHF; J: TRBJ1-5; length: 17; size: once; V: TRBV6-1; D: NA
DNA: TGTGCCAGCGCGCCCCAGGGAGTTGGGAGGGATGGCTACACCTTC; CDR3: CASAPQGVGRDGYTF; J: TRBJ1-2; length: 15; size: NA; V: TRBV3-1/TRBV3-2; D: NA
DNA: TGTGCCAGCAGCCCCCGGGACAGAAATAATTCACCCCTCCACTTT; CDR3: CASSPRDRNNSPLHF; J: TRBJ1-6; length: 15; size: NA; V: TRBV13; D: TRBD1
DNA: TGTGCCAGCAGTTACCCTTTGCAGACTAGCGGGAGGGCCCTCTGGGAGACCCAGTACTTC; CDR3: CASSYPLQTSGRALWETQYF; J: TRBJ2-5; length: 20; size: once; V: TRBV6-2/TRBV6-3; D: TRBD2
DNA: TGTGCCAGCAGCTCAACAGGGAAATCCTACAATGAGCAGTTCTTC; CDR3: CASSSTGKSYNEQFF; J: TRBJ2-1; length: 15; size: NA; V: TRBV11-2; D: NA
DNA: TGTGCCAGCCGGACGCCTGGCCTTGGAGATACGCAGTATTTT; CDR3: CASRTPGLGDTQYF; J: TRBJ2-3; length: 14; size: once; V: TRBV27; D: NA
DNA: TGTGCCAGCAGCTCGGGACTAGCGGTATCCTACGAGCAGTACTTC; CDR3: CASSSGLAVSYEQYF; J: TRBJ2-7; length: 15; size: NA; V: TRBV7-9; D: TRBD2
DNA: TGTGCCAGCAGTTTAGTAGCCGGGCTAGCGGGAGAATCTTACGAGCAGTACTTC; CDR3: CASSLVAGLAGESYEQYF; J: TRBJ2-7; length: 18; size: NA; V: TRBV28; D: TRBD2
DNA: TGTGCCAGCAACCCGGGGTCGACTTACAATGAGCAGTTCTTC; CDR3: CASNPGSTYNEQFF; J: TRBJ2-1; length: 14; size: NA; V: TRBV6-5; D: NA
DNA: TGTGCCAGCACACCCAGCTCCCGAGGTGACTACGAGCAGTACTTC; CDR3: CASTPSSRGDYEQYF; J: TRBJ2-7; length: 15; size: NA; V: TRBV21-1; D: NA
DNA: TGTGCCAGCAGGGGACAGGTAAACACTGAAGCTTTCTTT; CDR3: CASRGQVNTEAFF; J: TRBJ1-1; length: 13; size: NA; V: TRBV27; D: TRBD1
DNA: TGTGCCAGCAGCCGGGCAAGGGGGCGCGAGCAGTACTTC; CDR3: CASSRARGREQYF; J: TRBJ2-7; length: 13; size: once; V: TRBV5-6; D: TRBD1
DNA: TGTGCCGCGCGGGGTTCGGAGACCCAGTACTTC; CDR3: CAARGSETQYF; J: TRBJ2-5; length: 11; size: NA; V: TRBV28; D: NA